The 32 T cell receptor beta chains reported below all come from one sample, sequenced in a study of blood T cell repertoires in COVID-19. Sequenced by immunoSEQ multiplex PCR; TCRdb stores in-frame clones only, minus some. The sample comprises some 220,000 clones, around 81% of which are singletons, and roughly 2.3% rests with the top ten. The sequenced sample consisted of peripheral blood. The receptors come from a woman aged 55 to 70 with acute or convalescent COVID-19.

A note on this clone: The identical CDR3 is also encoded by other nucleotide sequences in the sample. The V and J genes are TRBV5-1 and TRBJ1-5, with unresolved D. Germline CDR1 is SGHRS and CDR2 is YFSETQ. The CDR3 is made up of 13 amino acids. The V gene lost 1 base and the J gene lost 2 bases, with 4 bases spanning the gap. The CDR3 DNA is TGCGCCAGCAGCTTGCAGGGCAATCAGCCCCAGCATTTT. This encodes CASSLQGNQPQHF.

The J gene is TRBJ2-5, the V gene TRBV19, with TRBD2 matching over 11 bases. Germline CDR1 LNHDA, CDR2 SQIVND (reference sequence). This CDR3 region has 15 residues. The V and J ends lost 6 bases and 4 bases, in that order; junction bases with no gene match: 7. The CDR3 DNA reads TGTGCCAGTAGCATTCTAGCGGGGGGCCTAGAGACCCAGTACTTC. Protein product: CASSILAGGLETQYF.

The chain joins TRBV15 to TRBJ2-2; D is perhaps TRBD1 (5 bases). V was clipped by 3 bases and J by 7 bases, with 9 bases between them. The germline gives CDR1 LNHNV, CDR2 YYDKDF (reference sequence). The CDR3 totals 13 residues. The CDR3 loop reads CATSRGPIGELFF. CDR3 nucleotides: TGTGCCACCAGCAGGGGGCCCATCGGGGAGCTGTTTTTT.

This chain uses TRBV7-2 with TRBJ2-1; 12 bases align to TRBD2. This CDR3 spans 16 amino acids. Germline V gives CDR1 SGHTA, CDR2 FQGNSA. The V segment lost 5 bases and the J segment 12 bases; nucleotides outside the gene matches: 14. This CDR3 is CASSPTHGLAGKSQFF. The CDR3 DNA is TGTGCCAGCAGCCCAACCCACGGACTAGCGGGGAAATCGCAGTTCTTC.

V is TRBV4-2 and J is TRBJ1-3; 7 nucleotides line up with TRBD1. With V trimmed by 1 base and J by 0 bases, 0 bases remained unmatched. The CDR3 is 15 amino acids. CDR1 and CDR2 (germline): LGHNA, YNFKEQ. CDR3 sequence reads: CASSQGDSSGNTIYF. CDR3 sequence (DNA): TGTGCCAGCAGCCAAGGGGACAGCTCTGGAAACACCATATATTTT.

J is TRBJ2-5 and V is TRBV29-1, with TRBD2 identical over 8 bases. Trimming at V came to 6 bases and at J to 4 bases, leaving 13 bases not matched to a gene. This CDR3 spans 15 amino acids. Germline lookup yields CDR1 SQVTM and CDR2 ANQGSEA. The CDR3 spells CSVGPAGAEGETQYF. As DNA, the CDR3 is TGCAGCGTGGGTCCAGCGGGGGCAGAGGGAGAGACCCAGTACTTC.

The V gene is TRBV5-6, the J gene TRBJ2-3, with D perhaps matching TRBD1 (5 bases). Germline CDR1 and CDR2: SGHDT and YYEEEE. The CDR3 contains 16 residues. V lost 1 base and J lost 4, with 16 bases in between. CDR3 in amino acids: CASSLLQGARSDTQYF. In DNA, the CDR3 is TGTGCCAGCAGCTTGCTGCAGGGCGCCCGCTCAGATACGCAGTATTTT.

The J gene is TRBJ1-4, the V gene TRBV5-1; TRBD1 matches at 7 bases. CDR1 SGHRS and CDR2 YFSETQ come from the germline V gene. The V segment lost 4 bases and the J segment 6 bases; nucleotides outside the gene matches: 3. This CDR3 spans 13 amino acids. CDR3 sequence: CASSLGQYEKLFF. In nucleotides, the CDR3 is TGCGCCAGCAGCCTGGGACAGTATGAAAAACTGTTTTTT.

The CDR3 DNA sequence: TGTGCCAGCAGCGCGTCAGGGTCCTACGAGCAGTACTTC. This encodes CASSASGSYEQYF. The genes are TRBV11-3 and TRBJ2-7; TRBD1 is a possible D gene (5 bases). V lost 5 bases and J 1 base, leaving 9 bases between the germline ends. CDR1 is SGHNT, CDR2 YENEEA, per germline. This CDR3 region has 13 residues.

The chain employs TRBV4-2 and TRBJ2-1, with D perhaps matching TRBD1 (5 bases). Germline V CDR1 and CDR2: LGHNA, YNFKEQ. Trimming took 0 bases from V and 3 from J, leaving 9 bases between them. The CDR3 has 15 residues. Written as DNA, the CDR3 is TGTGCCAGCAGCCAAGATAGGGGCGACTACAATGAGCAGTTCTTC. This codes for CASSQDRGDYNEQFF.

The chain uses TRBV2 and TRBJ2-2; D call uncertain. Germline values: CDR1 SNHLY, CDR2 FYNNEI. The CDR3 length is 13 residues. V was pared by 2 bases and J by 3 bases, with 4 bases between. As DNA, the CDR3 is TGTGCCAGCAGTGAACAGTACACCGGGGAGCTGTTTTTT. This translates into CASSEQYTGELFF. Using reference TRBV2 and TRBJ2-2 for the parts outside the CDR3, the full variable domain is EPEVTQTPSHQVTQMGQEVILRCVPISNHLYFYWYRQILGQKVEFLVSFYNNEISEKSEIFDDQFSVERPDGSNFTLKIRSTKLEDSAMYFCASSEQYTGELFFGEGSRLTVL.

The chain recombines TRBV3-1 (or the pseudogene TRBV3-2) with TRBJ2-3; D gene ambiguous. V dropped 0 bases and J dropped 4 bases, with 5 bases sitting between them. Germline V CDR1 and CDR2: LGHDT, YNNKEL (reference sequence). The CDR3 runs to 13 residues. The CDR3, as DNA: TGTGCCAGCAGCCAAGATCTCCCAGATACGCAGTATTTT. Encoded protein: CASSQDLPDTQYF.

This clone was recorded a few times. The V gene is TRBV10-3, the J gene TRBJ1-1, with D tentatively TRBD1 (6 bases). The germline V gene has CDR1 ENHRY and CDR2 SYGVKD. V was trimmed by 2 bases and J by 1 base, leaving 11 bases between them. This CDR3 region has 15 residues. As DNA, the CDR3 is TGTGCCATCAGTGAGGGGCAGGGGCAGAACACTGAAGCTTTCTTT. This translates into CAISEGQGQNTEAFF.

V is TRBV7-2 and J is TRBJ1-1; D gene ambiguous. Trimming left V 3 bases short and J 10 bases short, with 15 bases between. From germline, CDR1 is SGHTA and CDR2 FQGNSA. This CDR3 is 13 amino acids long. The CDR3 DNA follows: TGTGCCAGCAGCTTTACGGACGAAAGCGGAGCTTTCTTT. Protein product: CASSFTDESGAFF.

The gene calls are TRBV25-1 and TRBJ1-1, with a weak D call TRBD1 (5 bases). CDR3 length: 14 residues. With 4 bases removed from V and 10 bases from J, the gap between germline ends came to 19 bases. CDR1 is MGHDK and CDR2 is SYGVNS in the germline V gene. CDR3 sequence reads: CASSATRGGRAAFF. The CDR3 coding sequence is TGTGCCAGCAGTGCAACTCGGGGGGGGAGGGCAGCTTTCTTT.

The CDR3 loop reads CASSVSSGEQFF. The CDR3, as DNA: TGTGCCAGCAGTGTATCGAGTGGTGAGCAGTTCTTC. The chain is built from TRBV2 and TRBJ2-1; no clear D. V was cut by 4 bases and J by 9 bases, with 10 bases left in between. CDR1 SNHLY and CDR2 FYNNEI come from the germline V gene. This CDR3 contains 12 residues.

The rearrangement joins TRBV5-1 to TRBJ1-1; 10 bases are a match to TRBD1. This CDR3 comprises 17 residues. Germline-derived CDR1 and CDR2 are SGHRS and YFSETQ. Trimming removed 4 bases from V and 0 bases from J; junction bases left unmatched: 9. The CDR3 DNA follows: TGCGCCAGCAGCCCGGGACAGGGGATGAAAATGAACACTGAAGCTTTCTTT. This encodes CASSPGQGMKMNTEAFF.

The gene calls are TRBV27 and TRBJ1-1; 7 positions match TRBD1. This CDR3 is built from 14 residues. The ends lost 7 bases at V and 2 bases at J; junction bases unmatched: 7. Germline V gene lookup returns CDR1 MNHEY and CDR2 SMNVEV (reference sequence). The CDR3 here is CASIKGGRNTEAFF. The CDR3 nucleotides are TGTGCCAGCATTAAAGGGGGCCGCAACACTGAAGCTTTCTTT.

This clone was seen only a few times. The chain is built from TRBV14 and TRBJ1-3; D may be TRBD1 (6 bases). Deletions cut 5 bases from V and 6 bases from J, with 20 bases between. Germline V CDR1 and CDR2: SGHDN, FVKESK. The CDR3 sequence is 16 residues long. The CDR3 protein is CASSSQGRGMANTIYF. DNA of the CDR3: TGTGCCAGCAGCTCTCAGGGCAGGGGTATGGCAAACACCATATATTTT.

This chain connects TRBV14 to TRBJ2-5; 9 positions match TRBD1. Germline V gene lookup returns CDR1 SGHDN and CDR2 FVKESK. The CDR3 is made up of 16 amino acids. The trim removed 0 bases at V and 5 bases at J, leaving 7 bases unmatched. The CDR3 bases are TGTGCCAGCAGCCAAGAGGGACAGGGTCTTTCGGAGACCCAGTACTTC. Its translation is CASSQEGQGLSETQYF.

This chain uses TRBV5-6 with TRBJ2-2, with a possible D match to TRBD2 (5 bases). This CDR3 contains 13 residues. Trimming removed 0 bases at V and 8 bases at J, with 8 bases between. Germline CDR1 is SGHDT and CDR2 is YYEEEE. CDR3 region: CASSLAGEGELFF. The CDR3 DNA is TGTGCCAGCAGCTTGGCCGGGGAAGGGGAGCTGTTTTTT.

The chain carries TRBV6-4 and TRBJ2-1, with D uncertain. The germline gives CDR1 MRHNA, CDR2 SNTAGT. Trimming took 5 bases from V and 7 from J, leaving 12 bases between them. The CDR3 covers 13 residues. As DNA, the CDR3 is TGTGCCAGCAGTCTAATACCAGGAAATGAGCAGTTCTTC. This sequence encodes CASSLIPGNEQFF.

This sequence joins TRBV18 and TRBJ2-3; TRBD2 matches at 7 bases. Per germline, CDR1 KGHSH and CDR2 LQKENI. V trimming: 0 bases; J trimming: 11 bases; junction bases outside the gene matches: 5. The CDR3 length is 13 residues. CDR3 sequence: CASSPPSGVVQYF. For the CDR3, the DNA is TGTGCCAGCTCACCACCGAGCGGGGTTGTGCAGTATTTT.

The rearrangement links TRBV10-3 to TRBJ2-5, with TRBD1 identical over 7 bases. Germline CDR1 and CDR2: ENHRY and SYGVKD. Losses at the gene ends were 8 bases for V and 5 bases for J; bases not matched to a gene: 8. This CDR3 region has 13 residues. Here the CDR3 DNA reads TGTGCCATCGGCACAGGGGCATGGGAGACCCAGTACTTC. Translated: CAIGTGAWETQYF.

The V call is TRBV19, the J call TRBJ1-2, with 11 bases lining up with TRBD1. Losses at the gene ends were 7 bases for V and 3 bases for J; bases not matched to a gene: 10. The CDR3 has 16 amino acids. CDR1 LNHDA and CDR2 SQIVND come from the germline V gene (reference sequence). This CDR3 reads CASISSGGQGDYGYTF. The CDR3 nucleotides read TGTGCCAGTATCTCAAGTGGGGGACAGGGGGACTATGGCTACACCTTC. Full variable domain (remainder filled in from reference TRBV19 and TRBJ1-2): DGGITQSPKYLFRKEGQNVTLSCEQNLNHDAMYWYRQDPGQGLRLIYYSQIVNDFQKGDIAEGYSVSREKKESFPLTVTSAQKNPTAFYLCASISSGGQGDYGYTFGSGTRLTVV.

The gene calls are TRBV6-1 and TRBJ1-4; D is perhaps TRBD1 (6 bases). Germline assignment: CDR1 MNHNS and CDR2 SASEGT. This CDR3 contains 20 residues. V lost 0 bases to trimming and J lost 0 bases, with 20 bases between them. The CDR3: CASSEAPVVGRGTTNEKLFF. In nucleotides, the CDR3 is TGTGCCAGCAGTGAAGCGCCAGTGGTCGGTAGGGGGACAACTAATGAAAAACTGTTTTTT.

The chain combines TRBV18 with TRBJ1-6, with D maybe TRBD1 (5 bases). This CDR3 has 14 residues. CDR1 is KGHSH and CDR2 is LQKENI in the germline V gene. Trimming removed 1 base at V and 8 bases at J, with 9 bases between. The CDR3 DNA reads as TGTGCCAGCTCACCACGTCAGGGATATTCACCCCTCCACTTT. Its translation is CASSPRQGYSPLHF.

The V gene is TRBV6-2 or TRBV6-3, the J gene TRBJ2-2, with D possibly matching TRBD2 (6 bases). The CDR3 consists of 21 residues. Germline V lookup: CDR1 MNHEY, CDR2 SVGEGT. Trimming took off 5 bases at V and 1 base at J, with 29 bases between the two ends. The CDR3 DNA follows: TGTGCCAGCAGTCCGTCTGGTATCCGGATATTGACTAGGAGGAACACCGGGGAGCTGTTTTTT. Its protein product is CASSPSGIRILTRRNTGELFF.

This chain links TRBV9 with TRBJ1-2; D is ambiguous. The ends were cut back, 4 bases at V and 4 bases at J, with 14 bases in the middle. The CDR3 is 14 amino acids. The germline gives CDR1 SGDLS, CDR2 YYNGEE. The CDR3 reads CASSPSEGSYGYTF. The CDR3 nucleotides are TGTGCCAGCAGCCCAAGCGAAGGATCCTATGGCTACACCTTC.

This rearrangement joins TRBV5-4 to TRBJ1-2; D is perhaps TRBD1 (5 bases). Trimming stripped 2 bases from V and 1 base from J, with 9 bases between. This CDR3 region has 14 residues. Germline loops: CDR1 SGHNT, CDR2 YYREEE (reference sequence). The CDR3 DNA follows: TGTGCCAGCAGCTTTCAGGGTGGTAACTATGGCTACACCTTC. Translated: CASSFQGGNYGYTF. Variable domain in full (rest from reference TRBV5-4 and TRBJ1-2): ETGVTQSPTHLIKTRGQQVTLRCSSQSGHNTVSWYQQALGQGPQFIFQYYREEENGRGNFPPRFSGLQFPNYSSELNVNALELDDSALYLCASSFQGGNYGYTFGSGTRLTVV.

The CDR3 region is CASSQVSQTSTYNEQFF. The CDR3 nucleotides are TGTGCCAGCAGCCAAGTTTCCCAGACTAGTACCTACAATGAGCAGTTCTTC. V and J are TRBV4-2 and TRBJ2-1; TRBD2 is a possible D gene (6 bases). The CDR3 is made up of 17 amino acids. Germline V gene sequence: CDR1 LGHNA, CDR2 YNFKEQ. V was cut by 1 base and J by 2 bases, with 15 bases left in between.

The rearrangement links TRBV5-6 to TRBJ2-2; the match to TRBD1 covers 8 bases. The J segment lost 1 base and the V segment lost 1 base, leaving 3 bases of the junction unmatched. Germline CDR1 is SGHDT and CDR2 is YYEEEE. This CDR3 region has 16 residues. This CDR3 reads CASSLLGQENTGELFF. DNA for the CDR3: TGTGCCAGCAGCTTGTTGGGACAGGAGAACACCGGGGAGCTGTTTTTT.